This TCR beta chain was identified during a study of blood T cell repertoires in COVID-19. Turning to the study itself: Acute-phase and convalescent COVID-19 samples originated in the United States, Italy and Spain. Sources were T cells, B-cell-depleted T cells, or PBMCs; the material itself was cDNA or gDNA.

Source study methods: For nucleated cells, counts were estimated from reference gene primer amplification. Only in-frame clones appear in the TCRdb table, and some are missing; sequencing was by immunoSEQ multiplex PCR. The DNA was the basis for D and trimming; V, J and clone size are from that table. The sample includes 72,000 or so clones, approximately 86% of them seen just once. Germline CDR1 and CDR2: SEHNR and FQNEAQ (reference sequence). V gave up 5 bases and J gave up 12 bases, with 14 bases separating them. CDR3 length: 11 residues. The source material was peripheral blood. The clonotype originates from a woman aged 55-75 years with acute or convalescent COVID-19. This chain uses TRBV7-9 with TRBJ2-7; weak D call: TRBD1 (5 bases). In nucleotides, the CDR3 is TGTGCCAGCAGCCAGGGCGAGAGACTGTACTTC. Protein product: CASSQGERLYF.